One sample yielded the 2 T cell receptor beta chains listed below, sequenced in a study of blood T cell repertoires in COVID-19. The protocol was immunoSEQ multiplex PCR, while the TCRdb copy is restricted to in-frame clones and leaves out a portion. Of under 95,000 clones in the sample, about 86% were seen once. The sequencing input was peripheral blood. The receptors were sampled from a woman older than 75 with acute or convalescent COVID-19.

The rearrangement joins TRBV18 to TRBJ2-2; D might be TRBD2 (5 bases). CDR3 length: 14 residues. CDR1 and CDR2 from the germline V gene are KGHSH and LQKENI. Trimming took off 5 bases at V and 0 bases at J, with 7 bases between the two ends. CDR3 in DNA: TGTGCCAGCTCAAGGGAGACGAACACCGGGGAGCTGTTTTTT. It codes for CASSRETNTGELFF.

The chain employs TRBV2 and TRBJ1-5, with D possibly TRBD1 on 6 matching bases. Trimming took 4 bases from V and 4 from J, leaving 11 bases between them. The CDR3 extends over 14 amino acids. Germline CDR1 is SNHLY and CDR2 is FYNNEI. CDR3 sequence reads: CASSGSTGNQPQHF. The CDR3 DNA reads as TGTGCCAGCAGTGGTTCTACAGGGAATCAGCCCCAGCATTTT. The whole variable domain, remainder taken from reference TRBV2 and TRBJ1-5, is EPEVTQTPSHQVTQMGQEVILRCVPISNHLYFYWYRQILGQKVEFLVSFYNNEISEKSEIFDDQFSVERPDGSNFTLKIRSTKLEDSAMYFCASSGSTGNQPQHFGDGTRLSIL.